The sample holds a few counts of the clone carrying this T cell receptor (beta chain). This CDR3 has 15 residues. Germline assignment: CDR1 LNHDA and CDR2 SQIVND (reference sequence). Trimming shortened V by 1 base and J by 0 bases, and 9 bases separated the two germline ends. The data belong to a study of T cells after yellow fever vaccination. MiXCR, applied by TCRdb to the 5' RACE reads, yields one record per CDR3 protein. The data show approximately 85,000 distinct CDR3 sequences, about 14% seen once. This chain joins TRBV19 and TRBJ1-2, with D hard to call. This TCR derives from a man aged 18 to 30 who received the YFV17D yellow fever vaccine. This sample comprised CD8+ T cells not binding an NS4B(214-222) dextramer, sorted from PBMCs, obtained roughly 23 days after the first yellow fever vaccination. CDR3 sequence: CASSIGDQANYGYTF. The CDR3 nucleotides are TGTGCCAGTAGTATAGGGGATCAAGCTAACTATGGCTACACCTTC.